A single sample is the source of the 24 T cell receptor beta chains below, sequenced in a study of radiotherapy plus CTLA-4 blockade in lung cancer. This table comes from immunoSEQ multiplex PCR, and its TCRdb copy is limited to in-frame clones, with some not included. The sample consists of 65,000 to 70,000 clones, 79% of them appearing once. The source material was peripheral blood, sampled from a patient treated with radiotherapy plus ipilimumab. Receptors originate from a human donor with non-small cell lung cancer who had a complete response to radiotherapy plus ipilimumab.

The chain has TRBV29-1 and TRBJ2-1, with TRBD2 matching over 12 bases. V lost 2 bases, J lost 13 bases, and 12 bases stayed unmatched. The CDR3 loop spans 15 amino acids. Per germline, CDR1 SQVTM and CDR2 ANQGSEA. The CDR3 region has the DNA TGCAGCGTTGAAAAACTAGCGGGGGGACATGGAATACAGTTCTTC. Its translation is CSVEKLAGGHGIQFF.

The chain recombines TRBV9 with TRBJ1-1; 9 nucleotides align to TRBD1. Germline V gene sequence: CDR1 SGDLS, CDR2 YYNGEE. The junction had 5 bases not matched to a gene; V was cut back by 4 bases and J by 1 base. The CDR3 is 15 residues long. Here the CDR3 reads CASSKGQGWNTEAFF. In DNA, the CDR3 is TGTGCCAGCAGCAAGGGACAGGGATGGAACACTGAAGCTTTCTTT.

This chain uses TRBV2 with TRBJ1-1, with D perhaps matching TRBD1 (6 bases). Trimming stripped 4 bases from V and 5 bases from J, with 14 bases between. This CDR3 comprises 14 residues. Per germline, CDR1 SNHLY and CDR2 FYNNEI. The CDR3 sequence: CASSAEQGRTEAFF. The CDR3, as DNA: TGTGCCAGCAGTGCCGAACAGGGACGAACTGAAGCTTTCTTT.

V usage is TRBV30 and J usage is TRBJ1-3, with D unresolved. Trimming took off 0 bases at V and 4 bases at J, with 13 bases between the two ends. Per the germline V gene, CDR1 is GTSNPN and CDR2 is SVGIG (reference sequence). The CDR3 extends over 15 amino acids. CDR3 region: CAWSVSLGPGNTIYF. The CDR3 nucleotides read TGTGCCTGGAGTGTCAGCCTCGGACCGGGAAACACCATATATTTT. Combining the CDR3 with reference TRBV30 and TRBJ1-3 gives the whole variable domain SQTIHQWPATLVQPVGSPLSLECTVEGTSNPNLYWYRQAAGRGLQLLFYSVGIGQISSEVPQNLSASRPQDRQFILSSKKLLLSDSGFYLCAWSVSLGPGNTIYFGEGSWLTVV.

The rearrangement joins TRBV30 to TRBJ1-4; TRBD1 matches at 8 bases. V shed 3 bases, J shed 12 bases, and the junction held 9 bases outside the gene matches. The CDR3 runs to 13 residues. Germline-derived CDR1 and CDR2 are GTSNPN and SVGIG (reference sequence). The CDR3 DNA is TGTGCCTGGAGATGGACAGGGAGTGGGGAACTGTTTTTT. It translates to CAWRWTGSGELFF.

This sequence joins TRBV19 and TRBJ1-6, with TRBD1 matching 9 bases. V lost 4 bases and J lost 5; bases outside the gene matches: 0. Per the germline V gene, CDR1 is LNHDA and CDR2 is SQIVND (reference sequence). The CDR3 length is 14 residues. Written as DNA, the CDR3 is TGTGCCAGTAGTAGGACAGGGGATAATTCACCCCTCCACTTT. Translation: CASSRTGDNSPLHF.

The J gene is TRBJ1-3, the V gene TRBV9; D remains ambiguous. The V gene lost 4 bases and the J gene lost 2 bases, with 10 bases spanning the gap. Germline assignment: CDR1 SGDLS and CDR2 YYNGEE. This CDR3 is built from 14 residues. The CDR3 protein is CASSLGPAGNTIYF. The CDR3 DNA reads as TGTGCCAGCAGCTTAGGACCGGCTGGAAACACCATATATTTT.

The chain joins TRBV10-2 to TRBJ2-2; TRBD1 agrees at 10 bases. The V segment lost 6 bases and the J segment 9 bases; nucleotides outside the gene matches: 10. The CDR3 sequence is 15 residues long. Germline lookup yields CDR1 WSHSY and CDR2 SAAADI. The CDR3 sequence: CASRWGQGLSWELFF. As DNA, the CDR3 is TGCGCCAGCAGGTGGGGACAGGGGTTGTCGTGGGAGCTGTTTTTT.

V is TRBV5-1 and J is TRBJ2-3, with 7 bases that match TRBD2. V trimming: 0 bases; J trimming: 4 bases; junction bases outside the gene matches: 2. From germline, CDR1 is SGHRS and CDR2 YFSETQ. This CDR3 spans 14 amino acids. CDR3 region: CASSLGAGPDTQYF. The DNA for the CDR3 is TGCGCCAGCAGCTTGGGAGCGGGGCCAGATACGCAGTATTTT.

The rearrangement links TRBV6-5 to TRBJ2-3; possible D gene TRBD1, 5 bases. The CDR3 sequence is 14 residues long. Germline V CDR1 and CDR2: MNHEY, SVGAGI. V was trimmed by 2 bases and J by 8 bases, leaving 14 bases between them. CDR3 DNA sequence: TGTGCCAGCAGTTACGGGGCCTCGGGCGGTACGCAGTATTTT. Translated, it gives CASSYGASGGTQYF.

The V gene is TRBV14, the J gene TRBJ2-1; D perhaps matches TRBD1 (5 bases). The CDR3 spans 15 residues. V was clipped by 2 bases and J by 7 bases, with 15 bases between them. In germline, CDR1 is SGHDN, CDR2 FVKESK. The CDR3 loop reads CASSQQGLALNEQFF. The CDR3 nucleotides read TGTGCCAGCAGCCAACAGGGATTGGCGTTAAATGAGCAGTTCTTC.

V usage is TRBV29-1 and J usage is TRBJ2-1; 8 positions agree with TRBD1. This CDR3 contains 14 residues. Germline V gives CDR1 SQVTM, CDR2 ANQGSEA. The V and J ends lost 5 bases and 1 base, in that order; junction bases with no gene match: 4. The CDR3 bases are TGCAGCGTTCATGGACAGGGATCCTACAATGAGCAGTTCTTC. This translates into CSVHGQGSYNEQFF.

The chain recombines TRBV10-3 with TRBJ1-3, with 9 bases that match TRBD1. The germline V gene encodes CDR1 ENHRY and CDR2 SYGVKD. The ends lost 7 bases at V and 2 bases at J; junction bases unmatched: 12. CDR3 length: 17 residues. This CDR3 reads CAITGPPGQGTGNTIYF. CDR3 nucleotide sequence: TGTGCCATCACCGGCCCGCCGGGACAGGGTACTGGAAACACCATATATTTT.

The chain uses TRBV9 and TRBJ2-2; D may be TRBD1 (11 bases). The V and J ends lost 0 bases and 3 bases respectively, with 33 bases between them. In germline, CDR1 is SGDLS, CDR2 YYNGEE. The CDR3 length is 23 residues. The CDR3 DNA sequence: TGTGCCAGCAGCGTAGGAAGGACAGGGGGCTCTAGGCTAGCGGGAGTCGACACCGGGGAGCTGTTTTTT. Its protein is CASSVGRTGGSRLAGVDTGELFF.

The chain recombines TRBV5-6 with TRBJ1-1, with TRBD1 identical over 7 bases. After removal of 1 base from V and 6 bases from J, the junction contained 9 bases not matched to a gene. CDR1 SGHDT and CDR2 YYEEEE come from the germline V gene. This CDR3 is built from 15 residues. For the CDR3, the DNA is TGTGCCAGCAGCTTGCGTAGACAGGGAGTGGCTGAAGCTTTCTTT. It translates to CASSLRRQGVAEAFF.

Here the CDR3 reads CASSPWTGNQPQHF. CDR3 DNA: TGTGCCAGCAGCCCATGGACAGGCAATCAGCCCCAGCATTTT. This chain joins TRBV7-2 and TRBJ1-5; D might be TRBD1 (6 bases). The CDR3 has 14 residues. V was shortened by 5 bases and J by 2 bases, with 10 bases between the two germline ends. Germline V gives CDR1 SGHTA, CDR2 FQGNSA.

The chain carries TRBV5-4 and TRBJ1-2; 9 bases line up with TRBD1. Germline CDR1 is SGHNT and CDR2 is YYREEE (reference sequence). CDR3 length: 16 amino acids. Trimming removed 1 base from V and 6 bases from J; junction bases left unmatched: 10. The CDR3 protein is CASSLSDRGVKDGYTF. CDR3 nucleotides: TGTGCCAGCAGCTTGTCCGACAGGGGGGTTAAGGATGGCTACACCTTC.

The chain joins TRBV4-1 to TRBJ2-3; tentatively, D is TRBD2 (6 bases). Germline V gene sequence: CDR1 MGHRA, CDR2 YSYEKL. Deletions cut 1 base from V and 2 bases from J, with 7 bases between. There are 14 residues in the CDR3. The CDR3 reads CASSQGTTTDTQYF. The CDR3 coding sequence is TGCGCCAGCAGCCAAGGGACTACCACAGATACGCAGTATTTT.

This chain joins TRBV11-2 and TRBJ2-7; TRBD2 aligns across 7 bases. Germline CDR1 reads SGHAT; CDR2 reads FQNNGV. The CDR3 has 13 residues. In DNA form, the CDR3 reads TGTGCCAGCAGCTTAGATCGTCTGCGGGAGCACGAGGTC. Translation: CASSLDRLREHEV.

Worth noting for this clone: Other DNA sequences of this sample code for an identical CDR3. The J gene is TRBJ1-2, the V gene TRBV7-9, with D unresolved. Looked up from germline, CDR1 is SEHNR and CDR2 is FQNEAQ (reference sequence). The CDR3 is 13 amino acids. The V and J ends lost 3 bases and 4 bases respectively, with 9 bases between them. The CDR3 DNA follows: TGTGCCAGCAGCTTGAGAGGGAGCTATGGCTACACCTTC. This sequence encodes CASSLRGSYGYTF. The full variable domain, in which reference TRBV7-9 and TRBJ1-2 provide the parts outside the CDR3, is DTGVSQNPRHKITKRGQNVTFRCDPISEHNRLYWYRQTLGQGPEFLTYFQNEAQLEKSRLLSDRFSAERPKGSFSTLEIQRTEQGDSAMYLCASSLRGSYGYTFGSGTRLTVV.

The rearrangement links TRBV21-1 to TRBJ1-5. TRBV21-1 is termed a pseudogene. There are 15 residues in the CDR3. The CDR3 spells CASSKTYPGNQPQHF. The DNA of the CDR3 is TGTGCCAGCAGCAAGACCTACCCTGGCAATCAGCCCCAGCATTTT.

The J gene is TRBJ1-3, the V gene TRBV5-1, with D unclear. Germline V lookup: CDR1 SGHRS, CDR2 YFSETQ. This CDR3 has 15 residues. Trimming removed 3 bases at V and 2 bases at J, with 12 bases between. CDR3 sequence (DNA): TGCGCCAGCAGCTCCACCGCGGGGACTGGAAACACCATATATTTT. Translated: CASSSTAGTGNTIYF. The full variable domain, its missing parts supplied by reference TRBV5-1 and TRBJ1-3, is KAGVTQTPRYLIKTRGQQVTLSCSPISGHRSVSWYQQTPGQGLQFLFEYFSETQRNKGNFPGRFSGRQFSNSRSEMNVSTLELGDSALYLCASSSTAGTGNTIYFGEGSWLTVV.

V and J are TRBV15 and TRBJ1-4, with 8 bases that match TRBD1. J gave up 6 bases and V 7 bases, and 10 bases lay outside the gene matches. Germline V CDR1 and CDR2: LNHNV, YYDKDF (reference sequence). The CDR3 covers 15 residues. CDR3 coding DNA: TGTGCCACCAATACGGACAGGGCGGGGGATGAAAAACTGTTTTTT. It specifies CATNTDRAGDEKLFF.

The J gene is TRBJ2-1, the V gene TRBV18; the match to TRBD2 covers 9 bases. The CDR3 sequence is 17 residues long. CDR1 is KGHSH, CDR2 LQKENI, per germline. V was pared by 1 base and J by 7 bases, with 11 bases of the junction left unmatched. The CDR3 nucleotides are TGTGCCAGCTCACCACTGCCCAGCGGGGGGTCCGTGAATGAGCAGTTCTTC. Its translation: CASSPLPSGGSVNEQFF.